This passage covers 16 T cell receptor beta chains from one sample sequenced in a study of OX40 agonist ivuxolimab in advanced cancers. Produced via immunoSEQ multiplex PCR; TCRdb's table is partial and in-frame only. Of about 39,000 clones detected, around 90% appear once; the ten largest clones hold 20% to 25%. This sample comprised CD4+ or CD8+ T cells sorted from blood, obtained in a trial of the OX40 agonist ivuxolimab. These receptors all come from an adult with an advanced solid tumor such as melanoma, head and neck, liver or kidney cancer.

The genes are TRBV10-3 and TRBJ2-2, with 10 bases matching TRBD1. This CDR3 is 17 amino acids long. Germline trimming cut 2 bases from V and 5 bases from J; bases unmatched to any gene: 8. Germline CDR1 is ENHRY and CDR2 is SYGVKD. Here the CDR3 DNA reads TGTGCCATCAGTGAGACTGGACAGGGGGTTTTAACCGGGGAGCTGTTTTTT. Translating gives CAISETGQGVLTGELFF.

This clone was observed a few times. The rearrangement links TRBV5-1 to TRBJ2-2, with 10 bases fitting TRBD2. The CDR3 is 15 amino acids. Trimming removed 3 bases from V and 7 bases from J; junction bases left unmatched: 6. Germline lookup yields CDR1 SGHRS and CDR2 YFSETQ. CDR3 bases: TGCGCCAGCAGCTCCGGGACTAGCGTATACGGGGAGCTGTTTTTT. Its protein is CASSSGTSVYGELFF. Full variable domain (rest looked up from reference TRBV5-1 and TRBJ2-2): KAGVTQTPRYLIKTRGQQVTLSCSPISGHRSVSWYQQTPGQGLQFLFEYFSETQRNKGNFPGRFSGRQFSNSRSEMNVSTLELGDSALYLCASSSGTSVYGELFFGEGSRLTVL.

The genes are TRBV5-1 and TRBJ2-2, with D possibly matching TRBD1 (6 bases). The CDR3 is 15 residues long. Germline CDR1 reads SGHRS; CDR2 reads YFSETQ. Trimming took off 3 bases at V and 2 bases at J, with 11 bases between the two ends. The CDR3 coding sequence is TGCGCCAGCAGCTCCGGGACACTAAACACCGGGGAGCTGTTTTTT. Protein sequence: CASSSGTLNTGELFF.

The chain couples TRBV2 to TRBJ1-3; D gene uncertain. V dropped 2 bases and J dropped 0 bases, with 8 bases sitting between them. The germline CDR1 and CDR2 sequences are SNHLY and FYNNEI. This CDR3 has 15 residues. CDR3 loop: CASSEMGNSGNTIYF. Here the CDR3 DNA reads TGTGCCAGCAGTGAAATGGGGAACTCTGGAAACACCATATATTTT.

Note on this clone: At one boundary the junction diverges from the germline segment, which might be a read error. V gene TRBV7-7 combines with J gene TRBJ2-2, with TRBD2 identical over 13 bases. The CDR3 is 19 residues long. Germline V gives CDR1 SSHAT, CDR2 FNYEAQ (reference sequence). CDR3 protein: CASSLRAGTSGMYTGELFF. The CDR3 region has the DNA TGTGCTAGCAGCTTAAGGGCCGGGACTAGCGGGATGTACACCGGGGAGCTGTTTTTT.

J is TRBJ2-7 and V is TRBV27; TRBD1 might be the D (5 bases). The germline V gene encodes CDR1 MNHEY and CDR2 SMNVEV (reference sequence). This CDR3 is 13 amino acids long. V dropped 3 bases and J dropped 6 bases, with 12 bases sitting between them. CDR3 sequence: CASSFPDSLEQYF. CDR3 nucleotide sequence: TGTGCCAGCAGTTTTCCCGACAGCCTCGAGCAGTACTTC.

The rearrangement joins TRBV27 to TRBJ2-7; D possibly corresponds to TRBD2 (6 bases). Germline V gives CDR1 MNHEY, CDR2 SMNVEV (reference sequence). The CDR3 extends over 14 amino acids. V shed 3 bases and J shed 3 bases, with 12 bases lying between them. CDR3 in DNA: TGTGCCAGCAGTTTCCTCCCCGGGAGCTACGAGCAGTACTTC. This translates into CASSFLPGSYEQYF.

The chain joins TRBV5-6 to TRBJ2-7; 9 bases match TRBD1. The CDR3 loop spans 14 amino acids. Germline V lookup: CDR1 SGHDT, CDR2 YYEEEE. After removal of 5 bases from V and 2 bases from J, the junction contained 5 bases not matched to a gene. The CDR3 sequence: CASRGQGHPYEQYF. The CDR3 coding sequence is TGTGCCAGCAGAGGACAGGGGCACCCCTACGAGCAGTACTTC. The variable domain in full, with the rest retrieved from reference TRBV5-6 and TRBJ2-7, is DAGVTQSPTHLIKTRGQQVTLRCSPKSGHDTVSWYQQALGQGPQFIFQYYEEEERQRGNFPDRFSGHQFPNYSSELNVNALLLGDSALYLCASRGQGHPYEQYFGPGTRLTVT.

This chain uses TRBV11-2 with TRBJ2-7; 9 bases are a match to TRBD1. The V and J ends lost 2 bases and 3 bases, in that order; junction bases with no gene match: 11. The CDR3 length is 17 residues. Germline values: CDR1 SGHAT, CDR2 FQNNGV. CDR3 protein: CASSLTTGDRASYEQYF. Here the CDR3 DNA reads TGTGCCAGCAGCTTAACAACCGGGGACAGGGCCAGCTACGAGCAGTACTTC.

The CDR3 DNA sequence: TGCGCCATCCACAGGGACGAGCAGTACTTC. As protein: CAIHRDEQYF. J is TRBJ2-7 and V is TRBV10-1; D might be TRBD1 (6 bases). The CDR3 is made up of 10 amino acids. Germline assignment: CDR1 WNHNN and CDR2 SYGVQD (reference sequence). Between the trimmed V and J ends, which lost 10 bases and 5 bases, there was a span of 9 bases.

This rearrangement joins TRBV6-1 to TRBJ2-5; 11 bases align to TRBD2. Per germline, CDR1 MNHNS and CDR2 SASEGT. This CDR3 comprises 15 residues. V shed 10 bases, J shed 4 bases, and the junction held 11 bases outside the gene matches. CDR3 in amino acids: CATTPTSGTGETQYF. The DNA for the CDR3 is TGTGCCACCACCCCGACTAGCGGGACCGGAGAGACCCAGTACTTC.

The DNA of the CDR3 is TGTGCCAGCAGCCAAGAATATAGCATGAACACTGAAGCTTTCTTT. Translated: CASSQEYSMNTEAFF. The genes are TRBV4-2 and TRBJ1-1; no clear D. Germline assignment: CDR1 LGHNA and CDR2 YNFKEQ. V was trimmed by 0 bases and J by 0 bases, leaving 8 bases between them. The CDR3 sequence is 15 residues long.

The chain employs TRBV27 and TRBJ2-3, with unresolved D. V lost 5 bases and J lost 4, with 16 bases in between. CDR1 and CDR2 (germline): MNHEY, SMNVEV (reference sequence). CDR3 length: 15 residues. The CDR3 DNA follows: TGTGCCAGCAGTCTCAATCGACCCACAGCAGATACGCAGTATTTT. As protein: CASSLNRPTADTQYF.

The J gene is TRBJ2-1, the V gene TRBV28, with D perhaps matching TRBD2 (6 bases). Trimming took 7 bases from V and 8 from J, leaving 24 bases between them. The CDR3 spans 16 residues. Germline CDR1 and CDR2: MDHEN and SYDVKM. The CDR3: CASIPTGTQTWHEQFF. CDR3 nucleotide sequence: TGTGCCAGCATCCCAACCGGGACTCAGACCTGGCATGAGCAGTTCTTC.

CDR3 sequence reads: CASSQRGLAESYEQYF. The CDR3 nucleotides are TGCGCCAGCAGCCAACGGGGACTAGCCGAATCCTACGAGCAGTACTTC. The chain employs TRBV4-1 and TRBJ2-7; 9 bases line up with TRBD2. CDR1 is MGHRA and CDR2 is YSYEKL in the germline V gene. The length of the CDR3 is 16 residues. Trimming took 2 bases from V and 1 from J; bases not matched to a gene: 6.

V is TRBV28 and J is TRBJ2-1; 12 bases map to TRBD2. V lost 7 bases, J lost 4 bases, and 2 bases stayed unmatched. This CDR3 comprises 14 residues. Germline V lookup: CDR1 MDHEN, CDR2 SYDVKM. The chain's CDR3 is CASTGLAGYNEQFF. CDR3 DNA: TGTGCCAGCACCGGACTAGCGGGATACAATGAGCAGTTCTTC.